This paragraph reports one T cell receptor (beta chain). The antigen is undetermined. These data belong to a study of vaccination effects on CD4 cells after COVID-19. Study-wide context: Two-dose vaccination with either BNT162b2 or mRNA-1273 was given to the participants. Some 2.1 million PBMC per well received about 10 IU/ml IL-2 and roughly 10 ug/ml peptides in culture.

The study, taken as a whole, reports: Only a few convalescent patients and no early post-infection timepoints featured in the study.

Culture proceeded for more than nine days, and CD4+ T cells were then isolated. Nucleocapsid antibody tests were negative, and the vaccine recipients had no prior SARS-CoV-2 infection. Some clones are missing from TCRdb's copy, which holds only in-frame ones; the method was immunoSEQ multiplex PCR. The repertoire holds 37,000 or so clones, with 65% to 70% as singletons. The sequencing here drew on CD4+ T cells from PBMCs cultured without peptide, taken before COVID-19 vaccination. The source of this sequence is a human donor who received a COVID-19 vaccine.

CDR3 sequence: CASSQRKASYNSPLHF. The CDR3 DNA follows: TGTGCCAGCAGCCAACGGAAAGCCTCCTATAATTCACCCCTCCACTTT. The rearrangement links TRBV14 to TRBJ1-6; D gene uncertain. V was cut by 2 bases and J by 0 bases, with 8 bases left in between. There are 16 residues in the CDR3. The germline V gene encodes CDR1 SGHDN and CDR2 FVKESK.